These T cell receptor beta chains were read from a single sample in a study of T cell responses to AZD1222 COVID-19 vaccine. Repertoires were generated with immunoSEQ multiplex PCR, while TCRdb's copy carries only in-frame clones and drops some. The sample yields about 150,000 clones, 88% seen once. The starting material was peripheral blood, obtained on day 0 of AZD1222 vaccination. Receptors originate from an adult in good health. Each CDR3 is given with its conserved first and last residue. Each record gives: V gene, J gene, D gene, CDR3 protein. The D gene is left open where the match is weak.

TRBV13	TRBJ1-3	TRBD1	CASSLGPTGAGNTIYF
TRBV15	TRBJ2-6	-	CATSSGGGQISGANVLTF
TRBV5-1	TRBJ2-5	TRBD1	CASSENGQGVETQYF
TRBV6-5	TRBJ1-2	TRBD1	CASTKDGQGGYGYTF
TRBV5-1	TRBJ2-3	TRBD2	CASSLARLAGSRGTDTQYF
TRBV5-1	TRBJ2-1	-	CASSLAPGQASNEQFF
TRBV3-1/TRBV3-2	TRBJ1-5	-	CASSHRAGRQPQHF
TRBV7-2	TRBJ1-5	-	CASSLGSLGNQPQHF
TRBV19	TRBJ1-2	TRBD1	CASSKRTGGDYGYTF
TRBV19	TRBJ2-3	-	CASSIPQGTDTQYF
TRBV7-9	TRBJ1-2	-	CASSQRTAGGYTF
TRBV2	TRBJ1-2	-	CASSEGVRGPVYTF
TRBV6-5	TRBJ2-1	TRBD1	CASTSDRSAEQFF
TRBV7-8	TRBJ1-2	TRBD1	CASSLAEGGGTF
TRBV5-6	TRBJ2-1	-	CASSLPRGDEQFF
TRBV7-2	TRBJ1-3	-	CASSLAYGGNTIYF
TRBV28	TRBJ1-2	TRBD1	CASTDLPGTGPHYGYTF
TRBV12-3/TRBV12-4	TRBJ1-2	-	CASGWGYTF
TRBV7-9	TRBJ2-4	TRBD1	CASSLVSGGQGKNIQYF
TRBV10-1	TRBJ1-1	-	CASSESGGGANTEAFF
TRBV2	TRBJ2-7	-	CASSEGLTWYEQYF
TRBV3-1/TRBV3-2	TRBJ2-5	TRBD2	CASSQGLAGEETQYF
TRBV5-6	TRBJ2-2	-	CASIRGPPGAGELFF
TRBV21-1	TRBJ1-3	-	CARPGQGFSGSGNTIYF
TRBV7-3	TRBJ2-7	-	CASSLSAGYEQYF
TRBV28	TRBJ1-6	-	CASSRRLLRISPLHF
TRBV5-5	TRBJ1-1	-	CASSLELGAFF
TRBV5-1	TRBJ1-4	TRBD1	CASRETGSEKLFF
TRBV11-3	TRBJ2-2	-	CASSLAETGELFF
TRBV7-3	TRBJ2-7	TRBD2	CASSYSSGGTYEQYF